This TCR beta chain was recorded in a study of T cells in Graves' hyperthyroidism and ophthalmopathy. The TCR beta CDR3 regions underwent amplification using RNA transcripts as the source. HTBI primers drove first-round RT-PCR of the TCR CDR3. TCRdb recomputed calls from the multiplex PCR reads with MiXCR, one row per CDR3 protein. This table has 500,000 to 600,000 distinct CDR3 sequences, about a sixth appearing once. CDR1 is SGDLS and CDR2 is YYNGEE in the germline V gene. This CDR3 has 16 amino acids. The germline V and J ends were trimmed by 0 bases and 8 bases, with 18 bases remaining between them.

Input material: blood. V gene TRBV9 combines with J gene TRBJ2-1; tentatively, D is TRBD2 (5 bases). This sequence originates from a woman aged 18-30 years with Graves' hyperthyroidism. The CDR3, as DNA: TGTGCCAGCAGCGTAGGCCAGCGGCCCTACTGGGATGAGCAGTTCTTC. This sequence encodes CASSVGQRPYWDEQFF.